Each of the 22 T cell receptor beta chains below was sequenced from the same sample in a study of Tregs in tolerant kidney transplant recipients. Clones were read by immunoSEQ multiplex PCR, and TCRdb kept only the in-frame ones, dropping some. This table has about 87,000 clones, approximately 93% appearing once. Sequenced here: CD4+ T cells from blood, sampled before the transplant. The receptors shown here come from a human donor who received a combined kidney and bone marrow transplant.

V is TRBV27 and J is TRBJ2-1; D not certain. Germline lookup yields CDR1 MNHEY and CDR2 SMNVEV (reference sequence). The V end lost 6 bases, the J end lost 3 bases, and 18 bases lay between the germline ends. This CDR3 comprises 16 residues. The CDR3 DNA reads TGTGCCAGCAGCTTTAATGCTTTAGCCAGCTACAATGAGCAGTTCTTC. It specifies CASSFNALASYNEQFF.

The chain uses TRBV13 and TRBJ2-5; TRBD1 might be the D (5 bases). Trimming left V 5 bases short and J 9 bases short, with 16 bases between. There are 13 residues in the CDR3. The germline V gene encodes CDR1 PRHDT and CDR2 FYEKMQ (reference sequence). CDR3 sequence reads: CASSKVRSRAQYF. The CDR3 DNA reads as TGTGCCAGCAGCAAAGTCCGGTCCAGGGCCCAGTACTTC.

The rearrangement uses TRBV7-2 and TRBJ2-7, with a tentative D call TRBD1 (5 bases). V lost 1 base, J lost 6 bases, and 13 bases lay in between. This CDR3 region has 14 residues. Germline V CDR1 and CDR2: SGHTA, FQGNSA. CDR3 coding DNA: TGTGCCAGCAGCTTAGACGGGTGGGGCGCCGAGCAGTACTTC. Amino acid sequence: CASSLDGWGAEQYF.

This sequence joins TRBV27 and TRBJ2-5; D might be TRBD1 (6 bases). The germline V and J ends were trimmed by 7 bases and 3 bases, with 6 bases remaining between them. Germline V CDR1 and CDR2: MNHEY, SMNVEV (reference sequence). The CDR3 runs to 11 residues. CDR3 sequence: CASKGEETQYF. CDR3 DNA: TGTGCCAGCAAGGGGGAAGAGACCCAGTACTTC.

The genes are TRBV10-2 and TRBJ2-7; D is possibly TRBD1 (6 bases). The CDR3 runs to 15 residues. Germline CDR1 WSHSY, CDR2 SAAADI. With 6 bases removed from V and 6 bases from J, the gap between germline ends came to 21 bases. This chain's CDR3 is CASSSQGVVYGEQYF. The CDR3 DNA reads TGCGCCAGCAGCTCACAGGGAGTTGTCTACGGCGAGCAGTACTTC.

The chain recombines TRBV4-3 with TRBJ1-2, with no clear D. Trimming took 4 bases from V and 5 from J, leaving 17 bases between them. Germline V CDR1 and CDR2: LGHNA, YSLEER. The CDR3 has 15 amino acids. In DNA, the CDR3 is TGCGCCAGCAGCCCGCAGCAAGGACTCACTTATGGCTACACCTTC. It codes for CASSPQQGLTYGYTF.

This clone was seen just once. The chain joins TRBV7-9 to TRBJ2-7, with 9 positions matching TRBD1. The CDR3 covers 17 residues. The V gene end was trimmed by 5 bases and the J gene end by 7 bases; junction bases not matched to a gene: 18. CDR1 SEHNR and CDR2 FQNEAQ come from the germline V gene (reference sequence). CDR3 nucleotide sequence: TGTGCCAGCAGCCTTACAGGGGGCGTCATCATACGTGGGGAGCAGTACTTC. This encodes CASSLTGGVIIRGEQYF.

The rearrangement joins TRBV7-2 to TRBJ2-3; 9 positions agree with TRBD2. This CDR3 is 15 amino acids long. CDR1 SGHTA and CDR2 FQGNSA come from the germline V gene. V shed 5 bases, J shed 8 bases, and the junction held 11 bases outside the gene matches. CDR3: CASSNLAGRHGTQYF. For the CDR3, the DNA is TGTGCCAGCAGCAACCTAGCGGGGAGGCACGGTACGCAGTATTTT. The complete variable domain, with remaining parts taken from reference TRBV7-2 and TRBJ2-3, reads GAGVSQSPSNKVTEKGKDVELRCDPISGHTALYWYRQSLGQGLEFLIYFQGNSAPDKSGLPSDRFSAERTGGSVSTLTIQRTQQEDSAVYLCASSNLAGRHGTQYFGPGTRLTVL.

A note on this clone: An end of the junction does not agree with germline; a read error may underlie this. Other DNA sequences of this sample code for an identical CDR3. J is TRBJ2-3 and V is TRBV11-3, with 11 bases that match TRBD2. Germline lookup yields CDR1 SGHNT and CDR2 YENEEA. This CDR3 is built from 16 residues. CDR3 bases: TGTGCCAGCAGTTTAGGGACTAGCGGCCGCACAGATACGCAGTATTTT. As protein: CASSLGTSGRTDTQYF.

The chain couples TRBV18 to TRBJ1-1; the D is unclear. CDR3 length: 12 amino acids. V gave up 8 bases and J gave up 3 bases, with 10 bases separating them. Germline V gives CDR1 KGHSH, CDR2 LQKENI. CDR3 amino acids: CASNDMHTEAFF. Written as DNA, the CDR3 is TGTGCCAGCAACGACATGCACACTGAAGCTTTCTTT.

In its sample, this clone was seen a few times. The chain employs TRBV10-3 and TRBJ1-3; weak D call: TRBD1 (6 bases). Germline CDR1 is ENHRY and CDR2 is SYGVKD. The CDR3 spans 17 residues. V shed 6 bases and J shed 3 bases, with 21 bases lying between them. Here the CDR3 reads CAISRVGAGQLGNTIYF. The CDR3 DNA reads TGTGCCATCAGCAGAGTTGGAGCCGGACAGCTTGGAAACACCATATATTTT.

The chain recombines TRBV19 with TRBJ2-6; D unclear. This CDR3 region has 13 residues. Trimming pared 5 bases from V and 2 bases from J, leaving 4 bases between. The germline V gene has CDR1 LNHDA and CDR2 SQIVND (reference sequence). The CDR3 region is CASSSAGANVLTF. The DNA of the CDR3 is TGTGCCAGTAGTTCAGCTGGGGCCAACGTCCTGACTTTC.

The chain employs TRBV4-2 and TRBJ2-1, with D perhaps TRBD2 (5 bases). Per germline, CDR1 LGHNA and CDR2 YNFKEQ. The V end lost 3 bases, the J end lost 10 bases, and 10 bases lay between the germline ends. This CDR3 region has 12 residues. CDR3 sequence: CASSQVATEQFF. For the CDR3, the DNA is TGTGCCAGCAGCCAGGTAGCGACAGAGCAGTTCTTC.

The chain is built from TRBV27 and TRBJ2-5, with 7 bases lining up with TRBD1. The CDR3 loop spans 17 amino acids. The germline gives CDR1 MNHEY, CDR2 SMNVEV (reference sequence). V lost 0 bases, J lost 4 bases, and 11 bases stayed unmatched. CDR3 region: CASSLSSGGQSGETQYF. The CDR3 DNA reads as TGTGCCAGCAGTTTATCGAGTGGGGGACAGTCAGGAGAGACCCAGTACTTC.

The rearrangement joins TRBV7-6 to TRBJ2-7; tentatively, D is TRBD1 (6 bases). CDR3 length: 13 amino acids. Germline-derived CDR1 and CDR2 are SGHVS and FNYEAQ. V lost 5 bases and J lost 3, with 11 bases in between. This CDR3 reads CASSPRGVYEQYF. CDR3 nucleotide sequence: TGTGCCAGCAGCCCCAGGGGTGTCTACGAGCAGTACTTC.

The CDR3 sequence: CAWSVGWGAYEQYF. DNA for the CDR3: TGTGCCTGGAGTGTCGGGTGGGGGGCCTACGAGCAGTACTTC. The chain recombines TRBV30 with TRBJ2-7, with a tentative D call TRBD2 (6 bases). The V and J ends lost 0 bases and 2 bases respectively, with 11 bases between them. There are 14 residues in the CDR3. CDR1 and CDR2 (germline): GTSNPN, SVGIG (reference sequence).

The J gene is TRBJ2-1, the V gene TRBV5-4; maybe TRBD2 (5 bases). V gave up 0 bases and J gave up 7 bases, with 8 bases separating them. This CDR3 has 13 amino acids. The germline CDR1 and CDR2 sequences are SGHNT and YYREEE (reference sequence). The CDR3 bases are TGTGCCAGCAGCTTGGTCAGCGGTAATGAGCAGTTCTTC. Its protein is CASSLVSGNEQFF.

The chain uses TRBV2 and TRBJ2-1; 7 positions match TRBD1. With V trimmed by 9 bases and J by 15 bases, 17 bases remained unmatched. CDR1 is SNHLY, CDR2 FYNNEI, per germline. The CDR3 is made up of 13 amino acids. The CDR3 protein is CASLTGVGRSRFF. CDR3 DNA: TGTGCCAGTTTAACAGGGGTTGGTCGATCGCGGTTCTTC.

This chain connects TRBV6-1 to TRBJ1-2, with D uncertain. Trimming removed 0 bases at V and 5 bases at J, with 13 bases between. The CDR3 loop spans 15 amino acids. Germline V lookup: CDR1 MNHNS, CDR2 SASEGT. The DNA of the CDR3 is TGTGCCAGCAGTGAAGCAAGGACTACTTTTTATGGCTACACCTTC. Protein sequence: CASSEARTTFYGYTF.

V usage is TRBV10-3 and J usage is TRBJ2-7; TRBD1 matches 10 bases. Unmatched junction bases numbered 12, after V lost 8 bases and J lost 2 bases. Germline V CDR1 and CDR2: ENHRY, SYGVKD. This CDR3 region has 16 residues. The CDR3 DNA follows: TGTGCCATCCGGGCACCGAAGGACAGGGGGACCTACGAGCAGTACTTC. Residues: CAIRAPKDRGTYEQYF.

The rearrangement uses TRBV19 and TRBJ2-5; D is perhaps TRBD1 (6 bases). This CDR3 is built from 15 residues. Germline loops: CDR1 LNHDA, CDR2 SQIVND (reference sequence). Trimming shortened V by 5 bases and J by 5 bases, and 18 bases separated the two germline ends. The CDR3 bases are TGTGCCAGTAGTCTCTCCGGGACAAGCAGGGAGACCCAGTACTTC. Translated, it gives CASSLSGTSRETQYF.

The V gene is TRBV10-3, the J gene TRBJ2-7; D is undetermined. The CDR3 sequence is 15 residues long. V was cut by 0 bases and J by 2 bases, with 11 bases left in between. From germline, CDR1 is ENHRY and CDR2 SYGVKD. Here the CDR3 DNA reads TGTGCCATCAGTGAGTCGCGGAGCGCCACCTACGAGCAGTACTTC. This encodes CAISESRSATYEQYF.